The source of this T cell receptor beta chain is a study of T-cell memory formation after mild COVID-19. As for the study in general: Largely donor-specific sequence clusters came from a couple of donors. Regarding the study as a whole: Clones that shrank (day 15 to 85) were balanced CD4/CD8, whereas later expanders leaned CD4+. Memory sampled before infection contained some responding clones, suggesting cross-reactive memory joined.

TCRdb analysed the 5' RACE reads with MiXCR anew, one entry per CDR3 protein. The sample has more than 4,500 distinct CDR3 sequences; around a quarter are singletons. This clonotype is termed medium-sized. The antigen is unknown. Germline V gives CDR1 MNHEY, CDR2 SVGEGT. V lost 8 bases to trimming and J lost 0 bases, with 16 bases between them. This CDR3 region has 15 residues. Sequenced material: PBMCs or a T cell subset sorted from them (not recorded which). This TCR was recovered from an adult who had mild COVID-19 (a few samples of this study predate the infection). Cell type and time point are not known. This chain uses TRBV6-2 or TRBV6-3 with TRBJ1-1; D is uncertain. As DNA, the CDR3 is TGTGCCAGCGGTTCAATAACGGGCATGAACACTGAAGCTTTCTTT. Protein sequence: CASGSITGMNTEAFF.